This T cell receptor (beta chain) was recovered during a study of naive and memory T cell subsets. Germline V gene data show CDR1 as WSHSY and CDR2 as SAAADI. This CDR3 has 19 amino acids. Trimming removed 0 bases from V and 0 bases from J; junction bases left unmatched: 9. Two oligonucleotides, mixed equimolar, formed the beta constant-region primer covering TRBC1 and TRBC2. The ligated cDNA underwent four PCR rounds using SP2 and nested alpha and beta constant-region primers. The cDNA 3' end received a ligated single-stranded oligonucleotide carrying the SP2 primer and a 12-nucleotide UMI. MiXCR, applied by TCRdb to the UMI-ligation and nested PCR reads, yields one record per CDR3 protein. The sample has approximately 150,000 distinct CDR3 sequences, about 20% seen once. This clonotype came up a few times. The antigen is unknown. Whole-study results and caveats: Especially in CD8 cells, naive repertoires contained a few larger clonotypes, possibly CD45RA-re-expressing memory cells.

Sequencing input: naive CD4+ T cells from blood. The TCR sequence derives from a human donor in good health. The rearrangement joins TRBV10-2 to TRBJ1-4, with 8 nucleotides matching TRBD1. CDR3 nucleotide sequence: TGCGCCAGCAGTGAGTCGGACAGGGATAGATCTGCAACTAATGAAAAACTGTTTTTT. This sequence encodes CASSESDRDRSATNEKLFF.